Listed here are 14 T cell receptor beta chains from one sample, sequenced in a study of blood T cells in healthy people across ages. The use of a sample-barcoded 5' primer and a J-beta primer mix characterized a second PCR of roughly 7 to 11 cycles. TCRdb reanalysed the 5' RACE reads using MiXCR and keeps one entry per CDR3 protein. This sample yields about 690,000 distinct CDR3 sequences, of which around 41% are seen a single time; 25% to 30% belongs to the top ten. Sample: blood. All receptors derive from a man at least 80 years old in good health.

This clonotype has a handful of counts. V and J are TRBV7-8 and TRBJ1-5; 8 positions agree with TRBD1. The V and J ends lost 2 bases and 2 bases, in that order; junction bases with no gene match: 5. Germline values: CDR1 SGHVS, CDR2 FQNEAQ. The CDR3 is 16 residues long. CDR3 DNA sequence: TGTGCCAGCAGCTTACTCGGACAGGGAGGCAATCAGCCCCAGCATTTT. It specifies CASSLLGQGGNQPQHF.

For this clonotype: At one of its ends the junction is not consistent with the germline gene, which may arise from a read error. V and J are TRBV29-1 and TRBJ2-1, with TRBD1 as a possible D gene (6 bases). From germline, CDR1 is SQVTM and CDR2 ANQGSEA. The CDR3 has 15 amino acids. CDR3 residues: CGVVGRGPVNNEQFF. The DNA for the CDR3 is TGCGGCGTTGTAGGCAGGGGCCCTGTTAACAACGAGCAGTTCTTC.

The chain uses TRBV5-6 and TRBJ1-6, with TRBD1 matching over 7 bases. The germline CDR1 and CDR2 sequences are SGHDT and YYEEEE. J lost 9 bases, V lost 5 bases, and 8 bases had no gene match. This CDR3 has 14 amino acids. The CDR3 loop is CASSLGTAVSPLHF. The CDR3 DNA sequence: TGTGCCAGCAGTTTAGGGACAGCAGTTTCACCCCTCCACTTT.

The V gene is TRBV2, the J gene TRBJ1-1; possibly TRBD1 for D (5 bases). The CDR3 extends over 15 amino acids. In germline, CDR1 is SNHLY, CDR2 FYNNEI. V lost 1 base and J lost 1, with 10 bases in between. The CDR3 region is CASSEVGLTNTEAFF. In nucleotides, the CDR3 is TGTGCCAGCAGTGAAGTGGGGCTCACGAACACTGAAGCTTTCTTT.

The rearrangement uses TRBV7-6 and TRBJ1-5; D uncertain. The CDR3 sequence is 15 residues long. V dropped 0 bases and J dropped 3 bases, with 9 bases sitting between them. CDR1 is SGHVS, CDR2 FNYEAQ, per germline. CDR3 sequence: CASSLAPAPNQPQHF. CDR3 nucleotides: TGTGCCAGCAGCTTAGCGCCGGCGCCCAATCAGCCCCAGCATTTT.

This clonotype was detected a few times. CDR3 sequence reads: CSVVGTSGGGETQYF. The CDR3 DNA is TGCAGCGTTGTTGGGACTAGCGGAGGGGGGGAGACCCAGTACTTC. The V and J genes are TRBV29-1 and TRBJ2-5; TRBD2 matches at 11 bases. Trimming removed 4 bases from V and 5 bases from J; junction bases left unmatched: 9. The length of the CDR3 is 15 residues. The V gene's germline CDR1 is SQVTM and CDR2 ANQGSEA.

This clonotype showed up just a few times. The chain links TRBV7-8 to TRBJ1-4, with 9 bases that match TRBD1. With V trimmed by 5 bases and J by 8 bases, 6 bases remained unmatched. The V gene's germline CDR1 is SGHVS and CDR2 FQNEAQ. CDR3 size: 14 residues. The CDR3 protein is CASSVDRGREKLFF. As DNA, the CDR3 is TGTGCCAGCAGCGTGGACAGGGGCAGAGAAAAACTGTTTTTT.

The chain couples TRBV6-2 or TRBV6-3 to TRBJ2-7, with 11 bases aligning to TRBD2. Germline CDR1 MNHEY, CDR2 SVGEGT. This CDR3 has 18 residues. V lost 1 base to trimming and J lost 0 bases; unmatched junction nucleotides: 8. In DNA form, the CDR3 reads TGTGCCAGCAGTTACTGGATTAGCGGGAGGGGTAGCTCCTACGAGCAGTACTTC. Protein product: CASSYWISGRGSSYEQYF.

The CDR3 spells CASLDRADYGYTF. The CDR3 region has the DNA TGTGCCAGCCTCGACAGGGCCGACTATGGCTACACCTTC. This chain links TRBV28 with TRBJ1-2; 7 nucleotides line up with TRBD1. The CDR3 runs 13 residues. V lost 8 bases and J lost 3; bases outside the gene matches: 6. CDR1 MDHEN and CDR2 SYDVKM come from the germline V gene.

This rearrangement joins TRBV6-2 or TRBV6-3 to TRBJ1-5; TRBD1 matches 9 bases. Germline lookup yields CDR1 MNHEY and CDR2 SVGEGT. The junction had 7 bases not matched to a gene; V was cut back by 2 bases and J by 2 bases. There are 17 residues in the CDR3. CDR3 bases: TGTGCCAGCAGTTACCCAACAGGGGGCCGTGGCAATCAGCCCCAGCATTTT. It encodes CASSYPTGGRGNQPQHF.

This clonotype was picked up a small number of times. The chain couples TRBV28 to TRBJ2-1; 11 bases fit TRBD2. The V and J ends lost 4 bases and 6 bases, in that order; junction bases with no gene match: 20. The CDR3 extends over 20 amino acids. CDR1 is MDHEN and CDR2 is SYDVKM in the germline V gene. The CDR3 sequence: CASSSRVGLAGGFRVNEQFF. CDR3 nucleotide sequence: TGTGCCAGCAGTTCCCGAGTAGGGCTAGCGGGAGGTTTTAGGGTCAATGAGCAGTTCTTC.

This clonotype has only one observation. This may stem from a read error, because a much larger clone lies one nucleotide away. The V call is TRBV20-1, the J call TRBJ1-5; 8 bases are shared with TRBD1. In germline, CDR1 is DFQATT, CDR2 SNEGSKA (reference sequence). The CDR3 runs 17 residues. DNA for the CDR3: TGCGGTGCTAGCGTATTAGCTGTGACAGGGGAATATCAGCCCCAGCATTTT. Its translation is CGASVLAVTGEYQPQHF.

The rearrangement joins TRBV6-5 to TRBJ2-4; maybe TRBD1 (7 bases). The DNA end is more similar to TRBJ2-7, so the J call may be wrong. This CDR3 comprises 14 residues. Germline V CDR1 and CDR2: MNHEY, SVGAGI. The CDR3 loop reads CASQGGLSSYEQYF. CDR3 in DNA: TGTGCCAGCCAGGGGGGTCTAAGCTCCTACGAGCAGTACTTC.

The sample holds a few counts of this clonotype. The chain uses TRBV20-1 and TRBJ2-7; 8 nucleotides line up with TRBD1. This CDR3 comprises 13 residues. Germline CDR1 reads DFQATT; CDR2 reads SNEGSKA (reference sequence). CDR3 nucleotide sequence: TGCAGCTTACCGGGACAGGAGCTCTACGAGCAGTACTTC. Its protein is CSLPGQELYEQYF.